Listed below are T cell receptor beta chains from one sample, sequenced in a study of T cell responses to AZD1222 COVID-19 vaccine. The repertoire was sequenced with immunoSEQ multiplex PCR; TCRdb's copy has only in-frame clones and lacks some. The repertoire includes around 70,000 clones, 88% of them detected once, and around 8% sits in the top ten. The source material was peripheral blood, sampled on day 0 of AZD1222 vaccination. All receptors derive from an adult in good health. Each CDR3 is given with its conserved first and last residue. The order of the fields is J gene, V gene, CDR3 protein.

j_call: TRBJ2-3; v_call: TRBV7-9; cdr3_aa: CASSPIPLGTQYF
j_call: TRBJ2-3; v_call: TRBV7-9; cdr3_aa: CASSPQVAGAADTQYF
j_call: TRBJ2-1; v_call: TRBV9; cdr3_aa: CASSEGNEQFF
j_call: TRBJ1-1; v_call: TRBV27; cdr3_aa: CASSPDRDAYTEAFF
j_call: TRBJ1-1; v_call: TRBV29-1; cdr3_aa: CSVESDVMNTEAFF
j_call: TRBJ2-6; v_call: TRBV5-1; cdr3_aa: CASSLDQGAGANVLTF
j_call: TRBJ2-7; v_call: TRBV6-2/TRBV6-3; cdr3_aa: CASSLRPTSYEQYF
j_call: TRBJ1-5; v_call: TRBV19; cdr3_aa: CASSIGRNNQPQHF
j_call: TRBJ1-1; v_call: TRBV2; cdr3_aa: CASLSQGGNTEAFF
j_call: TRBJ2-7; v_call: TRBV19; cdr3_aa: CASSMETGFEEQYF
j_call: TRBJ2-3; v_call: TRBV14; cdr3_aa: CASSQQSGGVLDTQYF
j_call: TRBJ2-3; v_call: TRBV28; cdr3_aa: CASSQSRYSDTSTDTQYF
j_call: TRBJ2-3; v_call: TRBV4-3; cdr3_aa: CASSQFTTGTDTQYF
j_call: TRBJ1-1; v_call: TRBV2; cdr3_aa: CASTTLWTGADTEAFF
j_call: TRBJ1-3; v_call: TRBV7-9; cdr3_aa: CASSIRDRVDTIYF
j_call: TRBJ2-7; v_call: TRBV5-1; cdr3_aa: CASSGQQGSSYEQYF
j_call: TRBJ2-3; v_call: TRBV6-4; cdr3_aa: CASGTSGTDTQYF
j_call: TRBJ2-2; v_call: TRBV5-1; cdr3_aa: CATTSGSYTGELFF
j_call: TRBJ1-3; v_call: TRBV7-8; cdr3_aa: CASSLQTGQRNTIYF
j_call: TRBJ2-7; v_call: TRBV5-1; cdr3_aa: CASSFDPRAGVPYEQYF
j_call: TRBJ2-3; v_call: TRBV5-4; cdr3_aa: CASSLGTATQYF
j_call: TRBJ1-1; v_call: TRBV3-1/TRBV3-2; cdr3_aa: CASSQLPGEGTEAFF
j_call: TRBJ1-2; v_call: TRBV19; cdr3_aa: CASSELRINYGYTF
j_call: TRBJ2-5; v_call: TRBV28; cdr3_aa: CASSLLDEETQYF
j_call: TRBJ2-3; v_call: TRBV5-1; cdr3_aa: CASSTTVAGASDTQYF
j_call: TRBJ2-3; v_call: TRBV6-2/TRBV6-3; cdr3_aa: CASSHEGRPTDTQYF
j_call: TRBJ1-1; v_call: TRBV6-4; cdr3_aa: CASRGMSGDTEAFF
j_call: TRBJ2-5; v_call: TRBV5-1; cdr3_aa: CASSFLAGGRETQYF
j_call: TRBJ2-3; v_call: TRBV7-9; cdr3_aa: CASSLRTGLSTDTQYF
j_call: TRBJ1-5; v_call: TRBV19; cdr3_aa: CASSRANSNQPQHF